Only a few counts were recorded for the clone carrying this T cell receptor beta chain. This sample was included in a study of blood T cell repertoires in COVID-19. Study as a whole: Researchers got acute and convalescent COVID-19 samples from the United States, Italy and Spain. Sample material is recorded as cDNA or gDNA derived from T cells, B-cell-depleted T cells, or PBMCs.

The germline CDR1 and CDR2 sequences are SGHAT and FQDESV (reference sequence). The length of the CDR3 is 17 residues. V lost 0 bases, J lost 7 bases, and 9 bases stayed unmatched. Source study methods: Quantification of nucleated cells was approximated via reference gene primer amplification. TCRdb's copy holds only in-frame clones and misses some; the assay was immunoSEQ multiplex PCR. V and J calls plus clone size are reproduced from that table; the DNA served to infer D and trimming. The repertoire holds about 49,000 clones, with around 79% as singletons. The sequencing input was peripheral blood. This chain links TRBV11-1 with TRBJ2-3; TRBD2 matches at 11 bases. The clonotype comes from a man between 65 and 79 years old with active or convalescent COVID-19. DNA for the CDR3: TGTGCCAGCAGCTTAGCGCCCGGGACTAGCGGACTATATACGCAGTATTTT. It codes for CASSLAPGTSGLYTQYF.